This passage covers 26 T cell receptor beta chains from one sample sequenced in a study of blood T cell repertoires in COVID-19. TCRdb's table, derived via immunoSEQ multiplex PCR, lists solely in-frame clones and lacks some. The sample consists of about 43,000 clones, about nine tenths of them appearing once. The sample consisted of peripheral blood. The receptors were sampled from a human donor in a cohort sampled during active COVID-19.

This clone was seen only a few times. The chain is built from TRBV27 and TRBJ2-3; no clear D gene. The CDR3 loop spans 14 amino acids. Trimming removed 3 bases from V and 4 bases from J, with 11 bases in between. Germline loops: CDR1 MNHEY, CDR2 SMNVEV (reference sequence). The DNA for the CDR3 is TGTGCCAGCAGTTTCTCGGGTAGCCCAGATACGCAGTATTTT. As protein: CASSFSGSPDTQYF.

Written as DNA, the CDR3 is TGTGCCAGCAGTTCCCACGACACAGGGGGCTACGAGCAGTACTTC. This gives the protein CASSSHDTGGYEQYF. The V call is TRBV28, the J call TRBJ2-7; 8 nucleotides align to TRBD1. The trim removed 4 bases at V and 3 bases at J, leaving 8 bases unmatched. This CDR3 contains 15 residues. CDR1 is MDHEN and CDR2 is SYDVKM in the germline V gene.

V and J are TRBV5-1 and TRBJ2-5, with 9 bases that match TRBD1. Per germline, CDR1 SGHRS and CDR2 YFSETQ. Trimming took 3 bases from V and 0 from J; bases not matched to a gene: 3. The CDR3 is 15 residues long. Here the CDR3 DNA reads TGCGCCAGCAGCTCGGGGGACAGGGACCAAGAGACCCAGTACTTC. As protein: CASSSGDRDQETQYF.

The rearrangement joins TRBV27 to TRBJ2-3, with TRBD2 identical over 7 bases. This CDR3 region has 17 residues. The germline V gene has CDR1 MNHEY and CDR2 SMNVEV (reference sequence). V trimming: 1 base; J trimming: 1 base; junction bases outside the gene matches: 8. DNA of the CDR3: TGTGCCAGCAGTTTATTTGGGGAGGGGCTGGGCACAGATACGCAGTATTTT. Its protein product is CASSLFGEGLGTDTQYF.

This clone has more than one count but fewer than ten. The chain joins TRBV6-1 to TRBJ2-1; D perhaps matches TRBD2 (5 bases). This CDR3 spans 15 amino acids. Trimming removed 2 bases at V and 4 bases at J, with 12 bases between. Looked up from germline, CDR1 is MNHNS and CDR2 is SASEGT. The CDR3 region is CASSESRGLYNEQFF. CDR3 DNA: TGTGCCAGCAGTGAATCGAGAGGACTTTACAATGAGCAGTTCTTC.

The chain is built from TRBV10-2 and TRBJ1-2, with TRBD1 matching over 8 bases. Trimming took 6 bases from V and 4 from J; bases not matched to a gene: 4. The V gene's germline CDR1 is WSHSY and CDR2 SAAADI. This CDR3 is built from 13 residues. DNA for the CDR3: TGCGCCAGCAGGGCAGACAGGGGCTATGGCTACACCTTC. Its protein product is CASRADRGYGYTF.

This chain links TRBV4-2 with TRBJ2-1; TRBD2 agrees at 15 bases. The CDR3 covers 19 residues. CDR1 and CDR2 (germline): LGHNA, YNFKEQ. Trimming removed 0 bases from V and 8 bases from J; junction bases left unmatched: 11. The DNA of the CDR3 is TGTGCCAGCAGCCAAGATCTCGGAGGACTAGCGGGAGGGGTGGATGAGCAGTTCTTC. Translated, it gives CASSQDLGGLAGGVDEQFF.

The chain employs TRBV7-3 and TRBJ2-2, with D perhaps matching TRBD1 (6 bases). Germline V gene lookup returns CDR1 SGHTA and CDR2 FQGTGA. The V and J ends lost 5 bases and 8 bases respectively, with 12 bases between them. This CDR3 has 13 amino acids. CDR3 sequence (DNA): TGTGCCAGCAGCGGTGGACAGCCTGGGGAGCTGTTTTTT. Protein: CASSGGQPGELFF.

CDR3 sequence: CASSLGAQGEVEAFF. CDR3 DNA: TGTGCCAGCAGCTTAGGGGCACAGGGGGAGGTGGAAGCTTTCTTT. The chain combines TRBV7-8 with TRBJ1-1; 8 bases are shared with TRBD1. V lost 1 base, J lost 8 bases, and 9 bases stayed unmatched. The CDR3 covers 15 residues. Looked up from germline, CDR1 is SGHVS and CDR2 is FQNEAQ.

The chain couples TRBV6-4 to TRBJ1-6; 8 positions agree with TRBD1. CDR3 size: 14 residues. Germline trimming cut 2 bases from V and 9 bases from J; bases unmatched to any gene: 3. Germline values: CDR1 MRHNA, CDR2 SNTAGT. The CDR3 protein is CASSDGQGASPLHF. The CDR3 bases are TGTGCCAGCAGTGACGGGCAGGGGGCTTCACCCCTCCACTTT.

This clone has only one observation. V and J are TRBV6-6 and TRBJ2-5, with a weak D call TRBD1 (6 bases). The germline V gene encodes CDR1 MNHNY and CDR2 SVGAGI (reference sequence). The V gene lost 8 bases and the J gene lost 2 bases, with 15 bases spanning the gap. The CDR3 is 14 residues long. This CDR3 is CASQLGTPQETQYF. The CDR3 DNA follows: TGTGCCAGCCAACTAGGGACACCACAAGAGACCCAGTACTTC.

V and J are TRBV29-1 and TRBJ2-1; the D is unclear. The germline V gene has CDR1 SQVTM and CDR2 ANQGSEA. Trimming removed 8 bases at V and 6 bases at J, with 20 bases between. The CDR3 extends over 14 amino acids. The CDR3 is CSSKRSLRLNEQFF. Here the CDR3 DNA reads TGCAGCTCCAAGCGTAGTCTTCGCCTCAATGAGCAGTTCTTC.

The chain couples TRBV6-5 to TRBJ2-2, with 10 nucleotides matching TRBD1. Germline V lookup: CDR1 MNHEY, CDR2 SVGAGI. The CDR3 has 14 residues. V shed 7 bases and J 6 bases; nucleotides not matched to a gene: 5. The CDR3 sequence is CASMGTGDSGELFF. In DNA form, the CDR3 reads TGTGCCAGCATGGGGACAGGGGATTCCGGGGAGCTGTTTTTT.

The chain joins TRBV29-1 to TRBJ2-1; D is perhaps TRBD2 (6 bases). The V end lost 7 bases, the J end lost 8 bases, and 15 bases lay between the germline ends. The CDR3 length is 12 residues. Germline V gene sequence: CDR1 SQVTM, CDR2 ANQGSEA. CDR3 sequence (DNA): TGCAGCGGCTGGGGACTCGTCGATGAGCAGTTCTTC. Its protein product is CSGWGLVDEQFF.

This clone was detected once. The CDR3 sequence is CASSMGLAGGWSEQFF. CDR3 DNA: TGTGCCAGTAGTATGGGACTAGCGGGAGGATGGAGTGAGCAGTTCTTC. The chain couples TRBV19 to TRBJ2-1, with TRBD2 matching 15 bases. After removal of 3 bases from V and 9 bases from J, the junction contained 6 bases not matched to a gene. The CDR3 runs to 16 residues. Germline V gene lookup returns CDR1 LNHDA and CDR2 SQIVND (reference sequence).

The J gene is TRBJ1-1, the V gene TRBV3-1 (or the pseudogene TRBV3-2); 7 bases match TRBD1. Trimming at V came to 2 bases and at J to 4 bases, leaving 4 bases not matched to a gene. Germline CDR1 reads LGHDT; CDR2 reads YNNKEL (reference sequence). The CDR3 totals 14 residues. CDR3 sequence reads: CASSQRDRGTEAFF. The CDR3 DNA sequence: TGTGCCAGCAGCCAAAGGGACAGAGGCACTGAAGCTTTCTTT.

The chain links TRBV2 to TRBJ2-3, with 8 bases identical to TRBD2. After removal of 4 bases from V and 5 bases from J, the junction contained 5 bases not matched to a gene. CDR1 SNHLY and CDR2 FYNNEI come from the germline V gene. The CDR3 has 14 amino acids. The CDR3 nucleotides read TGTGCCAGCAGTGTACGGGAGGGCCAAGATACGCAGTATTTT. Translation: CASSVREGQDTQYF.

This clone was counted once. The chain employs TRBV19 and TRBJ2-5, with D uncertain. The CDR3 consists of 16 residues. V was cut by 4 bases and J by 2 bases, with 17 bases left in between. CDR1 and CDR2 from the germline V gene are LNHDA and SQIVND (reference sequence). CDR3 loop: CASSKTPRLGQETQYF. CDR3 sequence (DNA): TGTGCCAGTAGTAAGACCCCCCGGCTAGGACAAGAGACCCAGTACTTC. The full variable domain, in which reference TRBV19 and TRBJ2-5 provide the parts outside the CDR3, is DGGITQSPKYLFRKEGQNVTLSCEQNLNHDAMYWYRQDPGQGLRLIYYSQIVNDFQKGDIAEGYSVSREKKESFPLTVTSAQKNPTAFYLCASSKTPRLGQETQYFGPGTRLLVL.

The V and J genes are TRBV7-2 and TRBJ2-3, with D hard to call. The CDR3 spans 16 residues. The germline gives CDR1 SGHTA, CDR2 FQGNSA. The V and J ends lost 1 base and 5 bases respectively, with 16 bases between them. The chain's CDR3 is CASSLELRKVGDTQYF. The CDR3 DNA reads TGTGCCAGCAGCTTAGAGTTGCGGAAGGTCGGAGATACGCAGTATTTT.

CDR3 loop: CASSEEVGGIRLFF. In DNA, the CDR3 is TGTGCCAGCAGTGAAGAGGTGGGGGGGATCCGGCTGTTCTTC. The rearrangement links TRBV6-1 to TRBJ2-1; 7 nucleotides line up with TRBD2. With 1 base clipped from V and 15 bases from J, the junction kept 12 bases outside the gene matches. The CDR3 consists of 14 residues. Germline-derived CDR1 and CDR2 are MNHNS and SASEGT.

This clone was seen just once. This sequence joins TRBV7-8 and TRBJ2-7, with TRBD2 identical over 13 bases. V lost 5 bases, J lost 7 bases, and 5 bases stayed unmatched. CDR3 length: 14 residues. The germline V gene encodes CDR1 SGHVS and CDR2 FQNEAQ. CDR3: CASSKLAGGGEQYF. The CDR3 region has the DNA TGTGCCAGCAGCAAACTAGCGGGAGGGGGAGAGCAGTACTTC. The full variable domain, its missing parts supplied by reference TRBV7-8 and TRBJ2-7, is GAGVSQSPRYKVAKRGQDVALRCDPISGHVSLFWYQQALGQGPEFLTYFQNEAQLDKSGLPSDRFFAERPEGSVSTLKIQRTQQEDSAVYLCASSKLAGGGEQYFGPGTRLTVT.

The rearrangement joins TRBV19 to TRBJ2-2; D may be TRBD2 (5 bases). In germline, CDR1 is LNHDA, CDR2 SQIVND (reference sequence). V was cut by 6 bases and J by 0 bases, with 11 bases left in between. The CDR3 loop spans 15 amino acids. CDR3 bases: TGTGCCAGTAGCCACGCCGGGACGAACACCGGGGAGCTGTTTTTT. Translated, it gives CASSHAGTNTGELFF.

CDR3 bases: TGTGCCAGCCGAGTGCCCACAGATACGCAGTATTTT. It codes for CASRVPTDTQYF. The rearrangement joins TRBV28 to TRBJ2-3; D is uncertain. CDR1 and CDR2 from the germline V gene are MDHEN and SYDVKM. CDR3 length: 12 amino acids. Trimming stripped 8 bases from V and 2 bases from J, with 8 bases between.

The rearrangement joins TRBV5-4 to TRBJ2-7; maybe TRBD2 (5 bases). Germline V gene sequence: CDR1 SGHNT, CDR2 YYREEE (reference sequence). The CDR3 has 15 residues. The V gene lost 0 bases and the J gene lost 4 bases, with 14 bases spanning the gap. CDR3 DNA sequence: TGTGCCAGCAGCTTGGGAACTTCGGGGTTTTACGAGCAGTACTTC. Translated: CASSLGTSGFYEQYF. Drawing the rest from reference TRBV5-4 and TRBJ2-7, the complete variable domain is ETGVTQSPTHLIKTRGQQVTLRCSSQSGHNTVSWYQQALGQGPQFIFQYYREEENGRGNFPPRFSGLQFPNYSSELNVNALELDDSALYLCASSLGTSGFYEQYFGPGTRLTVT.

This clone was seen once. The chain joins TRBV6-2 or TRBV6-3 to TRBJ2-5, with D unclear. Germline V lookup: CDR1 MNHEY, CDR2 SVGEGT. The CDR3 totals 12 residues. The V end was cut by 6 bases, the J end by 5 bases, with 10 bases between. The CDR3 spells CASSTNGETQYF. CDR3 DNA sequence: TGTGCCAGCAGCACCAATGGCGAGACCCAGTACTTC.

The chain's CDR3 is CSVAPGAFF. The DNA for the CDR3 is TGCAGCGTTGCACCGGGAGCTTTCTTT. This rearrangement joins TRBV29-1 to TRBJ1-1; D call uncertain. The CDR3 spans 9 residues. The germline V gene has CDR1 SQVTM and CDR2 ANQGSEA. Trimming removed 4 bases at V and 10 bases at J, with 7 bases between.